A single sample gave rise to the 32 T cell receptor beta chains below, sequenced in a study of tumor-infiltrating lymphocytes in primary liver carcinoma. The authors took blood RNA from unsorted whole blood and also extracted germline DNA. Reverse transcription of approximately 500 ng total RNA with a constant-region primer produced TCR beta cDNA. Library construction for TCR beta comprised three nested multiplex PCR rounds performed with slightly modified ARM-PCR. Use of TRBV1-TRBV30 forward primers with a C-beta reverse primer characterized the first two PCR rounds, which lasted about 9 cycles each. TCRdb reanalysed the multiplex PCR reads using MiXCR and keeps one entry per CDR3 protein. Among about 310,000 distinct CDR3 sequences, nearly 60% were seen once, and the ten largest hold about a sixth. Specimen: peripheral blood. The receptors come from a woman younger than 45 with primary liver carcinoma and hepatitis B virus infection.

A note on this clonotype: One end of the junction does not line up with germline, which may come from a read error. V usage is TRBV11-2 and J usage is TRBJ2-5, with no clear D. The CDR3 contains 16 residues. CDR1 is SGHAT and CDR2 is FQNNGV in the germline V gene. The chain's CDR3 is CTSSLPGLVGQETQYF. The CDR3 coding sequence is TGTACCAGCAGCTTACCCGGGCTAGTGGGCCAAGAGACCCAATACTTC.

This clonotype was counted between two and nine times. The chain recombines TRBV10-3 with TRBJ1-6, with 10 bases identical to TRBD1. V dropped 2 bases and J dropped 3; count of bases not matched to a gene: 10. This CDR3 region has 19 residues. The germline gives CDR1 ENHRY, CDR2 SYGVKD. The CDR3 is CAISEAGRTGGIYNSPLHF. DNA of the CDR3: TGTGCCATCAGTGAGGCGGGGCGGACAGGGGGAATCTATAATTCACCCCTCCACTTT.

This clonotype was seen many times. The chain employs TRBV6-5 and TRBJ2-7; 7 nucleotides align to TRBD1. J lost 6 bases, V lost 10 bases, and 9 bases had no gene match. The CDR3 is 12 residues long. Germline V gene data show CDR1 as MNHEY and CDR2 as SVGAGI. The CDR3 region is CATWDSLFEQYF. The CDR3 region has the DNA TGTGCCACCTGGGACAGTTTGTTCGAGCAGTACTTC.

This clonotype has just one count. The chain uses TRBV30 and TRBJ2-3; 13 nucleotides line up with TRBD2. CDR1 is GTSNPN, CDR2 SVGIG, per germline (reference sequence). This CDR3 has 15 residues. Trimming cost V 4 bases and J 2 bases; bases outside gene matches: 3. This CDR3 reads CAWNGLAGVTDTQYF. The CDR3 region has the DNA TGTGCCTGGAATGGACTAGCGGGAGTCACAGATACGCAGTATTTT.

A note on this clonotype: This may arise from a read error, as a much more abundant clone is one base away. The chain recombines TRBV29-1 with TRBJ2-1; 11 bases align to TRBD2. Germline CDR1 reads SQVTM; CDR2 reads ANQGSEA. There are 14 residues in the CDR3. J lost 4 bases, V lost 8 bases, and 7 bases had no gene match. This chain's CDR3 is CSNLSGRVYNEQFF. CDR3 DNA: TGCAGCAACCTTAGCGGGAGGGTATACAATGAGCAGTTCTTC.

This clonotype was observed a few times. The genes are TRBV4-1 and TRBJ1-3, with D possibly matching TRBD1 (5 bases). Germline-derived CDR1 and CDR2 are MGHRA and YSYEKL. The V end was cut by 0 bases, the J end by 9 bases, with 12 bases between. The CDR3 loop spans 14 amino acids. The CDR3 coding sequence is TGCGCCAGCAGCCAAGAGGGCGTGGGGGGCACCATATATTTT. Its translation is CASSQEGVGGTIYF.

This clonotype was observed a few times. The rearrangement links TRBV6-1 to TRBJ2-3; 10 positions agree with TRBD2. The germline gives CDR1 MNHNS, CDR2 SASEGT. The CDR3 has 17 residues. V lost 2 bases and J lost 5; bases outside the gene matches: 10. In DNA, the CDR3 is TGTGCCAGCAGTGAAAATTTGGGACTAGCGAGTATAGATACGCAGTATTTT. Amino acid sequence: CASSENLGLASIDTQYF.

A note on this clonotype: At one boundary the junction diverges from the germline segment, which might be a read error. J is TRBJ1-2 and V is TRBV6-5; D possibly corresponds to TRBD1 (6 bases). This CDR3 comprises 18 residues. The germline CDR1 and CDR2 sequences are MNHEY and SVGAGI. CDR3 bases: TGTACCAGCAGTTCAGCCGGGATAGGGGGGATTAAAGGCTATGGCTACACCTTC. Protein product: CTSSSAGIGGIKGYGYTF.

J is TRBJ1-4 and V is TRBV4-1, with D possibly TRBD1 on 5 matching bases. Trimming removed 4 bases at V and 7 bases at J, with 16 bases between. The CDR3 has 15 residues. Germline assignment: CDR1 MGHRA and CDR2 YSYEKL. The CDR3 sequence is CASSRAGTGVEKLFF. The CDR3 bases are TGCGCCAGCAGCCGCGCCGGGACGGGGGTTGAAAAACTGTTTTTT.

The rearrangement joins TRBV10-3 to TRBJ1-3; D not resolved. There are 16 residues in the CDR3. Germline assignment: CDR1 ENHRY and CDR2 SYGVKD. Trimming pared 6 bases from V and 1 base from J, leaving 16 bases between. The CDR3 reads CAIRRPEQGSGNTIYF. CDR3 DNA sequence: TGTGCCATCAGGAGGCCGGAGCAAGGGTCTGGAAACACCATATATTTT.

At least ten counts were recorded for this clonotype. This chain joins TRBV29-1 and TRBJ2-7; the D is unclear. From germline, CDR1 is SQVTM and CDR2 ANQGSEA. The V end was cut by 4 bases, the J end by 0 bases, with 10 bases between. This CDR3 comprises 13 residues. CDR3 amino acids: CSVARTLSYEQYF. CDR3 DNA: TGCAGCGTTGCTAGGACCCTCTCCTACGAGCAGTACTTC.

Concerning this clonotype itself: One end of the junction does not line up with germline, which may come from a read error. The rearrangement joins TRBV12-3 or TRBV12-4 to TRBJ2-2, with D uncertain. CDR3 size: 17 residues. Here the CDR3 reads CANSFTSPSLFTGELFF. The CDR3, as DNA: TGTGCCAACAGTTTTACTTCGCCCTCCCTATTCACCGGGGAGCTGTTTTTT.

Notes on this clonotype: Just one base apart from a much larger clone, this may be a read error. This rearrangement joins TRBV29-1 to TRBJ2-1; no clear D gene. This CDR3 comprises 12 residues. V lost 4 bases, J lost 10 bases, and 14 bases lay in between. Per germline, CDR1 SQVTM and CDR2 ANQGSEA. The CDR3 sequence: CSVGGLTLEQFF. CDR3 nucleotide sequence: TGCAGCGTTGGTGGTCTGACCCTAGAGCAGTTCTTC.

This clonotype occurred many times. This chain uses TRBV12-3 or TRBV12-4 with TRBJ2-7, with TRBD1 identical over 8 bases. The CDR3 is 17 residues long. V shed 8 bases, J shed 1 base, and the junction held 16 bases outside the gene matches. For the CDR3, the DNA is TGTGCCAGCGTAGGACAGGGAAGTCATTTTCGTTCCTACGAGCAGTACTTC. Its protein is CASVGQGSHFRSYEQYF.

This clonotype appeared many times. The chain links TRBV4-3 to TRBJ2-1, with TRBD2 matching 8 bases. This CDR3 has 18 amino acids. The V segment lost 0 bases and the J segment 9 bases; nucleotides outside the gene matches: 16. Germline CDR1 LGHNA, CDR2 YSLEER. The CDR3 here is CASSQDRRPRLAGSEQFF. CDR3 nucleotide sequence: TGCGCCAGCAGCCAAGATCGGAGACCCCGTTTAGCGGGATCTGAGCAGTTCTTC.

Regarding this clonotype: At one of its ends the junction is not consistent with the germline gene, which may arise from a read error. The rearrangement links TRBV6-5 to TRBJ1-1; 9 nucleotides match TRBD1. The CDR3 extends over 14 amino acids. Germline V gene sequence: CDR1 MNHEY, CDR2 SVGAGI. The CDR3 is CASITLGQGTGAFF. The CDR3 DNA reads as TGTGCCAGCATAACGCTGGGACAGGGAACTGGAGCTTTCTTT.

Turning to this clonotype: This may come from a read error, since a much larger clone is one base off. This chain's CDR3 is CASGTAVGLFF. CDR3 nucleotides: TGTGCCAGCGGGACAGCGGTAGGTTTGTTCTTC. The V gene is TRBV12-3 or TRBV12-4, the J gene TRBJ2-1, with 7 bases that match TRBD1. V shed 8 bases, J shed 15 bases, and the junction held 10 bases outside the gene matches. The CDR3 has 11 residues.

About this clonotype itself: At one end, the junction sequence differs from germline, possibly due to a read error. V is TRBV28 and J is TRBJ1-6; 8 nucleotides line up with TRBD1. From germline, CDR1 is MDHEN and CDR2 SYDVKM. The CDR3 extends over 16 amino acids. The CDR3 nucleotides are TGTGCCATCAGTCCCGTTACAGGGGGGAAAAATTCACCCCTCCACTTT. It translates to CAISPVTGGKNSPLHF.

This clonotype has more than one count but fewer than ten. The rearrangement joins TRBV6-5 to TRBJ2-6; D call uncertain. The CDR3 loop spans 17 amino acids. The germline V gene has CDR1 MNHEY and CDR2 SVGAGI. The V end lost 3 bases, the J end lost 3 bases, and 15 bases lay between the germline ends. CDR3 coding DNA: TGTGCCAGCAGTTATGACATTAACCTGTGTGGGGCCAACGTCCTGACTTTC. It specifies CASSYDINLCGANVLTF.

The table lists this clonotype with many counts. The V call is TRBV6-5, the J call TRBJ2-1, with a weak D call TRBD1 (6 bases). This CDR3 is 15 amino acids long. The V end lost 6 bases, the J end lost 5 bases, and 17 bases lay between the germline ends. Per germline, CDR1 MNHEY and CDR2 SVGAGI. CDR3 sequence: CASREDSSSDNEQFF. For the CDR3, the DNA is TGTGCCAGCAGAGAGGACAGTTCGTCGGACAATGAGCAGTTCTTC.

The V and J genes are TRBV2 and TRBJ2-3; TRBD2 matches at 9 bases. V lost 8 bases to trimming and J lost 6 bases; unmatched junction nucleotides: 12. From germline, CDR1 is SNHLY and CDR2 FYNNEI. This CDR3 comprises 15 residues. The CDR3 nucleotides are TGTGCCAGCGGTGGCGGGAGGGCCAGTATGGATACGCAGTATTTT. Protein sequence: CASGGGRASMDTQYF.

The genes are TRBV30 and TRBJ1-6; unclear D gene. CDR1 is GTSNPN and CDR2 is SVGIG in the germline V gene (reference sequence). This CDR3 comprises 15 residues. V gave up 2 bases and J gave up 7 bases, with 15 bases separating them. CDR3 in amino acids: CAWSTLTGENSPLHF. In DNA, the CDR3 is TGTGCCTGGAGTACCTTGACGGGAGAGAATTCACCCCTCCACTTT.

This clonotype was seen only once. One junction end disagrees with the germline gene, perhaps due to a read error. The rearrangement links TRBV11-2 to TRBJ2-3; weak D call: TRBD2 (5 bases). This CDR3 region has 13 residues. In germline, CDR1 is SGHAT, CDR2 FQNNGV. The CDR3 sequence is CASNLTFGDTQYF. The CDR3 DNA reads TGTGCCAGCAACTTAACGTTCGGGGATACACAGTATTTT.

Points on this clonotype: A much larger clone is a single base away; this may be a read error. V usage is TRBV4-2 and J usage is TRBJ2-5; 10 nucleotides line up with TRBD2. From germline, CDR1 is LGHNA and CDR2 YNFKEQ. Losses at the gene ends were 6 bases for V and 4 bases for J; bases not matched to a gene: 8. The CDR3 covers 15 residues. The CDR3 DNA is TGTGCCAGCAGTTTCGGCGGGACTAGCGTAGAGACCCAGTACTTC. Translated, it gives CASSFGGTSVETQYF.

This clonotype was seen many times. The gene calls are TRBV11-3 and TRBJ2-4; tentative D call: TRBD2 (5 bases). The V gene lost 5 bases and the J gene lost 8 bases, with 16 bases spanning the gap. Per the germline V gene, CDR1 is SGHNT and CDR2 is YENEEA. The CDR3 length is 14 residues. Here the CDR3 reads CASSPSTSGYIQYF. The CDR3 DNA reads TGTGCCAGCAGCCCCTCGACCTCGGGGTACATTCAGTACTTC.

This clonotype was seen once. This sequence may be a read error, since a much larger clone differs from it by one base. The rearrangement uses TRBV29-1 and TRBJ1-1, with no clear D. The CDR3 covers 13 residues. Germline-derived CDR1 and CDR2 are SQVTM and ANQGSEA. CDR3 in DNA: TGCAGCGTTGCCCGAGAAACAGAGACTGAAGTTTTCTTT. It translates to CSVARETETEVFF.

This clonotype was found a few times. A much larger clone differs from this one at a single base, so this may be a read error. This chain joins TRBV29-1 and TRBJ2-2, with D uncertain. The CDR3 totals 13 residues. Germline CDR1 is SQVTM and CDR2 is ANQGSEA. Deletions cut 4 bases from V and 6 bases from J, with 12 bases between. In DNA, the CDR3 is TGCAGCGTTGGTCAAGGAAACGCCGGGGAGCTGTTTTTT. It yields the protein CSVGQGNAGELFF.

The chain couples TRBV5-5 to TRBJ1-1; TRBD1 is a possible D gene (6 bases). From germline, CDR1 is SGHKS and CDR2 YYEKEE (reference sequence). The V end lost 1 base, the J end lost 4 bases, and 11 bases lay between the germline ends. The CDR3 covers 14 residues. This CDR3 is CASSLQGRGTEAFF. In DNA, the CDR3 is TGTGCCAGCAGCTTGCAGGGGCGGGGCACTGAAGCTTTCTTT.

With respect to this clonotype: A much bigger clone sits one base away, suggesting this may be a read error. This chain joins TRBV6-5 and TRBJ1-1; D is undetermined. This CDR3 spans 16 amino acids. The germline gives CDR1 MNHEY, CDR2 SVGAGI. The CDR3 loop is CASRLTFSGKPFGASF. The CDR3 coding sequence is TGTGCCAGCAGGCTAACCTTCTCCGGGAAACCTTTTGGAGCTTCCTTT.

Concerning this clonotype: With a much larger clone just one base away, this may be a read error. V gene TRBV12-3 or TRBV12-4 combines with J gene TRBJ2-3; 7 bases align to TRBD2. This CDR3 is 14 amino acids long. Here the CDR3 DNA reads TGTGCCAGCAGTGGCCGGGACTACATAGATGCGCAGTATTTT. Its protein is CASSGRDYIDAQYF.

This clonotype was counted between two and nine times. The chain recombines TRBV12-3 or TRBV12-4 with TRBJ1-1, with 9 bases aligning to TRBD1. CDR3 length: 15 residues. V lost 4 bases, J lost 5 bases, and 8 bases stayed unmatched. The chain's CDR3 is CASSSPSGQGTEAFF. The CDR3 nucleotides are TGTGCCAGCAGTTCCCCCTCGGGACAGGGAACTGAAGCTTTCTTT.

The chain carries TRBV6-2 or TRBV6-3 and TRBJ2-3, with 12 bases fitting TRBD2. J was trimmed by 8 bases and V by 5 bases; bases with no gene match: 14. This CDR3 region has 17 residues. Germline loops: CDR1 MNHEY, CDR2 SVGEGT. CDR3 in amino acids: CASSAIPSGRAPSTQYF. In DNA form, the CDR3 reads TGTGCCAGCAGTGCTATTCCTAGCGGGAGGGCCCCCAGTACGCAGTATTTT.